This T cell receptor beta chain was retrieved from a study of T cell responses to AZD1222 COVID-19 vaccine. Study-level background: Second-dose schedules of about 4 or about 12 weeks were combined. Study-level points and caveats: Clonal diversity may have been underestimated in mostly white British donors. Spike-specific TCR breadth and depth were elevated following two AZD1222 doses.

CDR1 is MNHEY and CDR2 is SMNVEV in the germline V gene (reference sequence). Trimming took off 3 bases at V and 2 bases at J, with 14 bases between the two ends. The CDR3 is 16 amino acids. On this clone itself: Its target is not known.

Profiling relied on immunoSEQ multiplex PCR, and the TCRdb table lists in-frame clones only, not all of them. The top ten hold 1.3% to 1.5% of the sample, which has around 150,000 clones, approximately 90% seen once. The sequence was collected from an adult in good health. The chain has TRBV27 and TRBJ1-5; perhaps TRBD1 as D (5 bases). The sequences come from peripheral blood, collected on day 0 of AZD1222 vaccination. The CDR3 DNA reads TGTGCCAGCAGTTTTTCCACCGTGGGGGGCAATCAGCCCCAGCATTTT. This gives the protein CASSFSTVGGNQPQHF.